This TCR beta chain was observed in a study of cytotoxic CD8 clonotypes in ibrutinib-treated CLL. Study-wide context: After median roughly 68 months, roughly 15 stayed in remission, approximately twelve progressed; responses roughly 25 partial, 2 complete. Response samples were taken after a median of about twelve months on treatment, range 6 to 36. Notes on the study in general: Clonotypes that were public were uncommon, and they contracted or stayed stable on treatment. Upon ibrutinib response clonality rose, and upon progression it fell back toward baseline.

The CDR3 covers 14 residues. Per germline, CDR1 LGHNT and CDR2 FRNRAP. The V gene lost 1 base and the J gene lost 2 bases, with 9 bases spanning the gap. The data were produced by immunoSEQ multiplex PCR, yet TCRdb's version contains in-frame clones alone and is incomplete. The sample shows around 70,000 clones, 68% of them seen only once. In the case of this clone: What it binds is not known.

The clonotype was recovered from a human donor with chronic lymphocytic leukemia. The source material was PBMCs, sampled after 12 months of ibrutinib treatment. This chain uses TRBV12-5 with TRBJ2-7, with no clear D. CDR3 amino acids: CASGLAQRPYEQYF. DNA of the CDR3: TGTGCTAGTGGTTTGGCCCAGAGGCCCTACGAGCAGTACTTC.